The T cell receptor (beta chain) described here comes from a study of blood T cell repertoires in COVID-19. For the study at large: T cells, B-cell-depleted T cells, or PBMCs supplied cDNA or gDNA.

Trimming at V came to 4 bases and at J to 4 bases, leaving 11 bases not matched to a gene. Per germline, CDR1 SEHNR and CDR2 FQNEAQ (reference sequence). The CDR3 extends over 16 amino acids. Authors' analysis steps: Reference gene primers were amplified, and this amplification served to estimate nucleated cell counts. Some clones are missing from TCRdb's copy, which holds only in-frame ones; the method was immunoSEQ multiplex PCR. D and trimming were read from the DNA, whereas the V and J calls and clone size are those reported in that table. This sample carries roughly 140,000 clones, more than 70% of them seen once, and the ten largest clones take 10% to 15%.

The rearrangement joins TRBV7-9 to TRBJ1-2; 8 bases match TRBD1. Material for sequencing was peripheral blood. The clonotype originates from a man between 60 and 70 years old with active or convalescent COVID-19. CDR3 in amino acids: CASSSQGTGWSYGYTF. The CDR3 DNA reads TGTGCCAGCAGCTCACAAGGGACAGGTTGGAGCTATGGCTACACCTTC.